Described below is a single T cell receptor beta chain sequence and its context. The sample belongs to a study of blood T cell repertoires in COVID-19. Study processing details: Amplified reference gene primers provided the basis for estimating nucleated cell counts. Data came from immunoSEQ multiplex PCR; TCRdb stores just in-frame clones and leaves some out. D and trimming were read from the DNA, whereas the V and J calls and clone size are those reported in that table. The sample lists hundreds of thousands of clones, approximately 90% seen once, with nearly 4.5% in the top ten. This CDR3 has 15 amino acids. Germline CDR1 reads MNHNY; CDR2 reads SVGAGI (reference sequence). Trimming removed 6 bases at V and 0 bases at J, with 12 bases between.

The sequence was collected from a man aged 45-65 years with acute or convalescent COVID-19. Sequencing was carried out using peripheral blood. V and J are TRBV6-6 and TRBJ1-3; D perhaps matches TRBD1 (5 bases). This CDR3 reads CASRQGRDSGNTIYF. The CDR3 DNA reads TGTGCCAGCAGGCAGGGCAGGGACTCTGGAAACACCATATATTTT.